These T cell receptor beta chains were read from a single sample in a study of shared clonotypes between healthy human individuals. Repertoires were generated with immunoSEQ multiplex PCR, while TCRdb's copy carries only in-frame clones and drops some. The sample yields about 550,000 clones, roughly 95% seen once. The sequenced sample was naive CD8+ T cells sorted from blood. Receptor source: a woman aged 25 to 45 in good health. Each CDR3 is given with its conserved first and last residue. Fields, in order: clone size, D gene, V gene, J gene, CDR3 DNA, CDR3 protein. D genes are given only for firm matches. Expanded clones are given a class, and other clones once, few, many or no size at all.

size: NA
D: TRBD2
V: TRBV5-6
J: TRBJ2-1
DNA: TGTGCCAGCAGCCGGGACTATAAATTATTGGATAATGAGCAGTTCTTC
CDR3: CASSRDYKLLDNEQFF

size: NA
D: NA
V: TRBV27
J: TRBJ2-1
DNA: TGTGCCAGCAGTTTAGACAGGGACTATGAGCAGTTCTTC
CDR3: CASSLDRDYEQFF

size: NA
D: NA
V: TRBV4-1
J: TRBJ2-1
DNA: TGCGCCAGCAGCCAGAGGGCTAGCCCTAACAATGAGCAGTTCTTC
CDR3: CASSQRASPNNEQFF

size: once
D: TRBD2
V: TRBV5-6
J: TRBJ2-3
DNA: TGTGCCAGCAGCAGATCTAGCGGGAGTTGGACAGATACGCAGTATTTT
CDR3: CASSRSSGSWTDTQYF

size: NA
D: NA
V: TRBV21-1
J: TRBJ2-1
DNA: TGTGCCAGCAGCAAAGTGTCTCGGGGGCTAGATTCCTACAATGAGCAGTTCTTC
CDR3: CASSKVSRGLDSYNEQFF

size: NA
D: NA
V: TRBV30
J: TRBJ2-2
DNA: TGTGCCTGGAATCCGGGAACTGCTGGGGAGCTGTTTTTT
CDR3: CAWNPGTAGELFF

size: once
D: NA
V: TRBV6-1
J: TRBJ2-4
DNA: TGTGCCAGCACGGGGGCTTTTTCGAAAAACATTCAGTACTTC
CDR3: CASTGAFSKNIQYF

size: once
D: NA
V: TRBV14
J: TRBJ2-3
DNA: TGTGCCAGCAGCCGGTACAGGAGCACAGATACGCAGTATTTT
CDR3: CASSRYRSTDTQYF

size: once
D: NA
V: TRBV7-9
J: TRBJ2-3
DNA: TGTGCCAGCAGCCCACCTATGGACACCACAGATACGCAGTATTTT
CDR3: CASSPPMDTTDTQYF

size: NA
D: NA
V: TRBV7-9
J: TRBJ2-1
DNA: TGTGCCAGCAGCTTATTGCACAATGAGCAGTTCTTC
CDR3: CASSLLHNEQFF

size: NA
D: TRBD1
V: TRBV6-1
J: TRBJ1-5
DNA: TGTGCCAGCAGTGAAGAGGTTCGACAGGGACAGCCCCAGCATTTT
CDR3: CASSEEVRQGQPQHF

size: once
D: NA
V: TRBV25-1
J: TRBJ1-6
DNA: TGTGCCAGCAGTGACTGGGCTGGTCAGGGTTCGTATTCACCCCTCCACTTT
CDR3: CASSDWAGQGSYSPLHF

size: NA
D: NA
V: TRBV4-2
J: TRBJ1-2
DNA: TGTGCCAGCAGCCAAGAAGGTGGATGGGGCTACACCTTC
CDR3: CASSQEGGWGYTF

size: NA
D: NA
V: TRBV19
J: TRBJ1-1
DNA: TGTGCCAGTAGTCCGGGACCCTCGGCGTTGAGGAACACTGAAGCTTTCTTT
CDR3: CASSPGPSALRNTEAFF

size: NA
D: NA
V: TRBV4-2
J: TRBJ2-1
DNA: TGTGCCAGCAGCCAATTTGGCGGGACTGCAGGCAATGAGCAGTTCTTC
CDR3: CASSQFGGTAGNEQFF

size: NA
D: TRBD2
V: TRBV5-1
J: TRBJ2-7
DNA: TGCGCCAGCAGCTTGCGTGGTAGCGGGACCTCCTACGAGCGGTACTTC
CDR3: CASSLRGSGTSYERYF

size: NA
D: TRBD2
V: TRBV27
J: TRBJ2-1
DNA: TGTGCCAGCAGTTTCGCTAGCGGGAGGGCATACGAGCAGTTCTTC
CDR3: CASSFASGRAYEQFF

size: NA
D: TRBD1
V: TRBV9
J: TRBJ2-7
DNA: TGTGCCAGCAGCGGCGGACAGGGACCCTACGAGCAGTACTTC
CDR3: CASSGGQGPYEQYF

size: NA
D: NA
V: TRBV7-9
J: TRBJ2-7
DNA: TGTGCCAGCAGCTCGAGGTGGGAACCCTACGAGCAGTACTTC
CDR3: CASSSRWEPYEQYF

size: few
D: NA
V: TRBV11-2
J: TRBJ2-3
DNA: TGTGCCAGCAGCTTAGAATGGGCAGGGGGGAGCACAGATACGCAGTATTTT
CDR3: CASSLEWAGGSTDTQYF

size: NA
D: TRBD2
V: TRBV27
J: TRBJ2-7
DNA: TGTGCCAGCAGTCCACGACTAGCGGGAACCCTCTACGAGCAGTACTTC
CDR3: CASSPRLAGTLYEQYF

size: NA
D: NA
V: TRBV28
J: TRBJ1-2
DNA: TGTGCCAGCAGTTTTGATCGTGGCTATGGCTACACCTTC
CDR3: CASSFDRGYGYTF

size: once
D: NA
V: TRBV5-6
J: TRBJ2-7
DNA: TGTGCCAGCAGCTTGGGGGTCGTGACTTACGAGCAGTACTTC
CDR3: CASSLGVVTYEQYF

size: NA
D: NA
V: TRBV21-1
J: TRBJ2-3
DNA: TGTGCCAGCAGCAAGGGACAGGGGAGGGATACGCAGTATTTT
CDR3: CASSKGQGRDTQYF

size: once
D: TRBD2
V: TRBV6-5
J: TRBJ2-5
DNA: TGTGCCAGCAGTTCGACTAGCGGGACCTTGGAGACCCAGTACTTC
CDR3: CASSSTSGTLETQYF

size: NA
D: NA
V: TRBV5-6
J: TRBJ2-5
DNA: TGTGCCAGCAGCTACGACGGAGAGACCCAGTACTTC
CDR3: CASSYDGETQYF

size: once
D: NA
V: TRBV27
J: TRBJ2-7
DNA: TGTGCCAGCAGTTTATATCTCGGTGTGTACTACGAGCAGTACTTC
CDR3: CASSLYLGVYYEQYF

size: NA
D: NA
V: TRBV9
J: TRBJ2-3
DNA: TGTGCCAGCAGCCTAGGGGGAGCAGATACGCAGTATTTT
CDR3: CASSLGGADTQYF

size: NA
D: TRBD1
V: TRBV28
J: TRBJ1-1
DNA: TGTGCCAGCAGTAAGACAGGGGGTGGCACTGAAGCTTTCTTT
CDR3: CASSKTGGGTEAFF

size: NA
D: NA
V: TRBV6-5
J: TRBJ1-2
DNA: TGTGCCAGCAGTTACAGCCCGGCGAAGGATGGCTACACCTTC
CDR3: CASSYSPAKDGYTF